This TCR beta chain was observed in a study of blood T cell repertoires in COVID-19. V gave up 3 bases and J gave up 2 bases, with 14 bases separating them. The CDR3 runs 15 residues. Looked up from germline, CDR1 is LNHDA and CDR2 is SQIVND (reference sequence). Clones were sequenced by immunoSEQ multiplex PCR, and TCRdb holds only the in-frame ones, with some missing. The sample yields some 150,000 clones, over 80% seen once. The specimen sequenced was peripheral blood. This sequence joins TRBV19 and TRBJ2-7; TRBD1 might be the D (7 bases). The clonotype originates from a woman older than 75 with acute or convalescent COVID-19. CDR3 sequence: CASSMEGASPYEQYF. The CDR3 DNA follows: TGTGCCAGTAGTATGGAGGGGGCGAGTCCCTACGAGCAGTACTTC.